This T cell receptor beta chain was sequenced during a study of blood T cell repertoires in COVID-19. The authors' processing: Amplification with reference gene primers provided the estimates of nucleated cell counts. Profiled with immunoSEQ multiplex PCR; TCRdb holds only in-frame clones, not every one. The D gene and trimming were derived from the DNA, and the V and J assignments and clone size from that table. In the table there are some 330,000 clones, around 86% of which are singletons. Unmatched junction bases numbered 10, after V lost 5 bases and J lost 0 bases. Germline lookup yields CDR1 LNHDA and CDR2 SQIVND (reference sequence). The CDR3 extends over 17 amino acids. Participants were aged roughly 18 to 89 years from approximately 23 US areas.

This clonotype originated in a woman aged 45 to 65 who had recovered from COVID-19. The gene calls are TRBV19 and TRBJ2-4; 7 nucleotides agree with TRBD1. Source material: PBMCs or T cells enriched from blood (not recorded which). CDR3 DNA sequence: TGTGCCAGTAGTCCATTGAGGGACAGCAAAGCCAAAAACATTCAGTACTTC. Translation: CASSPLRDSKAKNIQYF.